This entry describes one TCR beta chain. These data belong to a study of cytomegalovirus exposure and HLA in healthy donors. Method: immunoSEQ multiplex PCR; TCRdb's copy keeps in-frame clones and lacks some. The repertoire has approximately 160,000 clones, 86% of them found once; the top ten carry under 7%. Germline V CDR1 and CDR2: SQVTM, ANQGSEA. V was shortened by 4 bases and J by 2 bases, with 13 bases between the two germline ends. This CDR3 contains 14 residues. This sequence was found in a woman in her thirties in good health and CMV-seronegative. Sequenced sample: PBMCs. The rearrangement uses TRBV29-1 and TRBJ2-3; D may be TRBD1 (6 bases). The chain's CDR3 is CSVGWTVDTDTQYF. The CDR3 DNA reads TGCAGCGTTGGTTGGACAGTCGACACAGATACGCAGTATTTT.